This T cell receptor beta chain was retrieved from a study of blood T cell repertoires in COVID-19. This clone has only one observation. Sequenced by immunoSEQ multiplex PCR; TCRdb stores in-frame clones only, minus some. In the table there are approximately 130,000 clones, around nine tenths of which are singletons. CDR1 is MNHEY and CDR2 is SVGAGI in the germline V gene. V was clipped by 4 bases and J by 5 bases; unmatched bases: 9. This CDR3 is built from 15 residues. V and J are TRBV6-5 and TRBJ1-1, with 8 nucleotides matching TRBD1. The TCR sequence derives from a woman aged 45-59 years with acute or convalescent COVID-19. The sequenced material came from peripheral blood. The CDR3 spells CASSSGTGGWTEAFF. DNA of the CDR3: TGTGCCAGCAGTTCCGGGACAGGTGGGTGGACTGAAGCTTTCTTT.